A single sample is the source of the 5 T cell receptor beta chains below, sequenced in a study of OX40 agonist ivuxolimab in advanced cancers. Clones were sequenced by immunoSEQ multiplex PCR, and TCRdb holds only the in-frame ones, with some missing. Of around 34,000 clones listed, roughly 87% are singletons. Source: CD4+ or CD8+ T cells sorted from blood, taken in a trial of the OX40 agonist ivuxolimab. Source of these receptors: an adult with an advanced solid tumor such as melanoma, head and neck, liver or kidney cancer.

J is TRBJ2-2 and V is TRBV9, with D perhaps TRBD2 (6 bases). The CDR3 is 15 residues long. The V and J ends lost 3 bases and 5 bases respectively, with 14 bases between them. CDR1 and CDR2 from the germline V gene are SGDLS and YYNGEE. The CDR3 spells CASSDSGFGTGELFF. CDR3 nucleotides: TGTGCCAGCAGCGACAGCGGGTTTGGAACCGGGGAGCTGTTTTTT.

The chain carries TRBV4-3 and TRBJ2-3; D perhaps matches TRBD1 (5 bases). Per the germline V gene, CDR1 is LGHNA and CDR2 is YSLEER. The CDR3 is 14 residues long. Between the trimmed V and J ends, which lost 0 bases and 4 bases, there was a span of 8 bases. CDR3 DNA sequence: TGCGCCAGCAGCCAAGATCAGGGCTCAGATACGCAGTATTTT. Its protein is CASSQDQGSDTQYF.

The chain couples TRBV28 to TRBJ2-7, with 12 bases aligning to TRBD1. In germline, CDR1 is MDHEN, CDR2 SYDVKM. There are 17 residues in the CDR3. The J segment lost 4 bases and the V segment lost 2 bases, leaving 9 bases of the junction unmatched. The CDR3 DNA sequence: TGTGCCAGCAGTTTACCGGGACAGGGGGCTATTTCGTACGAGCAGTACTTC. Residues: CASSLPGQGAISYEQYF.

This chain uses TRBV19 with TRBJ2-2; no firm D call. The CDR3 runs to 15 residues. CDR1 LNHDA and CDR2 SQIVND come from the germline V gene (reference sequence). Between the trimmed V and J ends, which lost 4 bases and 1 base, there was a span of 10 bases. The CDR3 protein is CASSNSILNTGELFF. The CDR3 nucleotides are TGTGCCAGTAGTAACTCTATCCTGAACACCGGGGAGCTGTTTTTT. Looking up the rest from reference TRBV19 and TRBJ2-2 gives the full variable domain: DGGITQSPKYLFRKEGQNVTLSCEQNLNHDAMYWYRQDPGQGLRLIYYSQIVNDFQKGDIAEGYSVSREKKESFPLTVTSAQKNPTAFYLCASSNSILNTGELFFGEGSRLTVL.

The V and J genes are TRBV6-4 and TRBJ2-2; no clear D. The CDR3 spans 14 residues. Germline CDR1 and CDR2: MRHNA and SNTAGT. V lost 4 bases and J 2 bases, leaving 8 bases between the germline ends. CDR3 nucleotide sequence: TGTGCCAGCAGTGCTTCAGAAAACACCGGGGAGCTGTTTTTT. Translated, it gives CASSASENTGELFF.